Listed here are 31 T cell receptor beta chains from one sample, sequenced in a study of blood T cell repertoires in COVID-19. Produced via immunoSEQ multiplex PCR; TCRdb's table is partial and in-frame only. The sample consists of 250,000 to 400,000 clones, about nine tenths of them appearing once. The sequenced sample was peripheral blood. The receptors here all came from a man aged 50-60 years with active or convalescent COVID-19.

V gene TRBV24-1 combines with J gene TRBJ2-3; the match to TRBD1 covers 9 bases. The CDR3 extends over 16 amino acids. V dropped 3 bases and J dropped 2; count of bases not matched to a gene: 5. The V gene's germline CDR1 is KGHDR and CDR2 SFDVKD. The CDR3 reads CATSDTTGGDTDTQYF. CDR3 in DNA: TGTGCCACCAGTGATACGACAGGGGGTGACACAGATACGCAGTATTTT.

The chain recombines TRBV7-8 with TRBJ1-2; possibly TRBD1 for D (5 bases). The CDR3 spans 14 residues. Per the germline V gene, CDR1 is SGHVS and CDR2 is FQNEAQ. Trimming left V 3 bases short and J 1 base short, with 9 bases between. The CDR3 protein is CASSFHDSNYGYTF. The CDR3 bases are TGTGCCAGCAGCTTCCACGACAGTAACTATGGCTACACCTTC.

This sequence joins TRBV7-9 and TRBJ2-7; D gene ambiguous. Germline V gives CDR1 SEHNR, CDR2 FQNEAQ (reference sequence). The CDR3 runs to 12 residues. V gave up 0 bases and J gave up 6 bases, with 6 bases separating them. Here the CDR3 reads CASSLAGREQYF. DNA of the CDR3: TGTGCCAGCAGCTTAGCGGGCCGCGAGCAGTACTTC.

The gene calls are TRBV24-1 and TRBJ2-7; D is possibly TRBD1 (5 bases). CDR1 KGHDR and CDR2 SFDVKD come from the germline V gene. The CDR3 extends over 17 amino acids. V lost 1 base and J 3 bases, leaving 18 bases between the germline ends. The DNA of the CDR3 is TGTGCCACCAGTGATTTACCCGGGCAGGGTAGGGGCTACGAGCAGTACTTC. This encodes CATSDLPGQGRGYEQYF.

The gene calls are TRBV4-3 and TRBJ1-5; D unclear. This CDR3 region has 14 residues. CDR1 and CDR2 from the germline V gene are LGHNA and YSLEER. V was pared by 5 bases and J by 4 bases, with 12 bases between. The CDR3 region is CASSRAGVNQPQHF. For the CDR3, the DNA is TGCGCCAGCAGCAGGGCGGGAGTTAATCAGCCCCAGCATTTT.

This clone was observed a handful of times. CDR3 coding DNA: TGTGCCAGCTCACCACTCGGACAGTACTATGGCTACACCTTC. Its translation is CASSPLGQYYGYTF. The V gene is TRBV18, the J gene TRBJ1-2, with a possible D match to TRBD1 (6 bases). Between the trimmed V and J ends, which lost 1 base and 3 bases, there was a span of 9 bases. There are 14 residues in the CDR3. Germline CDR1 is KGHSH and CDR2 is LQKENI.

This clone was recorded a few times. This chain links TRBV6-5 with TRBJ1-5; D perhaps matches TRBD1 (6 bases). Trimming stripped 0 bases from V and 5 bases from J, with 8 bases between. CDR1 MNHEY and CDR2 SVGAGI come from the germline V gene. This CDR3 region has 14 residues. In DNA form, the CDR3 reads TGTGCCAGCAGTTACTCCGAGGGGGATCAGCCCCAGCATTTT. This codes for CASSYSEGDQPQHF.

This clone appeared a few times. This chain links TRBV6-2 or TRBV6-3 with TRBJ1-6; TRBD1 matches at 10 bases. The CDR3 length is 16 residues. After removal of 5 bases from V and 12 bases from J, the junction contained 13 bases not matched to a gene. Per germline, CDR1 MNHEY and CDR2 SVGEGT. The CDR3 here is CASSRPPGTGVVPLHF. As DNA, the CDR3 is TGTGCCAGCAGTCGCCCGCCTGGGACAGGGGTAGTACCCCTCCACTTT.

The J gene is TRBJ1-2, the V gene TRBV5-5, with D uncertain. The CDR3 is made up of 14 amino acids. V lost 4 bases and J lost 3, with 13 bases in between. The V gene's germline CDR1 is SGHKS and CDR2 YYEKEE (reference sequence). CDR3 DNA sequence: TGTGCCAGCAGCGCTACCCGGCAGGACTATGGCTACACCTTC. Its protein is CASSATRQDYGYTF.

This chain uses TRBV30 with TRBJ1-2, with D perhaps TRBD1 (5 bases). V shed 6 bases and J shed 1 base, with 15 bases lying between them. The CDR3 sequence is 14 residues long. Germline V lookup: CDR1 GTSNPN, CDR2 SVGIG (reference sequence). The CDR3 sequence: CACPRQGSNYGYTF. The DNA of the CDR3 is TGTGCCTGCCCCAGGCAGGGCAGTAACTATGGCTACACCTTC.

Points on this clone: An end of the junction does not agree with germline; a read error may underlie this. V is TRBV28 and J is TRBJ2-7; no clear D. Germline assignment: CDR1 MDHEN and CDR2 SYDVKM. The CDR3 is made up of 14 amino acids. The DNA of the CDR3 is TGTGCCAGCTGTTTCACACACGACTCCTACGAGCAGTACTTC. Protein sequence: CASCFTHDSYEQYF.

This clone was found a few times. This chain connects TRBV4-1 to TRBJ1-4; D ambiguous. Germline V gives CDR1 MGHRA, CDR2 YSYEKL. Between the trimmed V and J ends, which lost 1 base and 0 bases, there was a span of 9 bases. This CDR3 has 16 amino acids. In DNA, the CDR3 is TGCGCCAGCAGCCAAGTCCAGATTGCAACTAATGAAAAACTGTTTTTT. Translated, it gives CASSQVQIATNEKLFF.

The chain uses TRBV10-3 and TRBJ2-5; D gene unclear. The V end lost 0 bases, the J end lost 3 bases, and 5 bases lay between the germline ends. Germline lookup yields CDR1 ENHRY and CDR2 SYGVKD. This CDR3 contains 13 residues. The CDR3 DNA sequence: TGTGCCATCAGTGAGTCGGCCGAAGAGACCCAGTACTTC. It is translated as CAISESAEETQYF.

V usage is TRBV7-2 and J usage is TRBJ2-5; D perhaps matches TRBD1 (5 bases). Germline V CDR1 and CDR2: SGHTA, FQGNSA. Trimming left V 0 bases short and J 2 bases short, with 16 bases between. This CDR3 region has 17 residues. The CDR3 DNA sequence: TGTGCCAGCAGCTTAGCCCCGACAGTCCCCACACAAGAGACCCAGTACTTC. Its translation is CASSLAPTVPTQETQYF.

The count of this clone is one. V and J are TRBV19 and TRBJ1-1, with 7 bases identical to TRBD1. Looked up from germline, CDR1 is LNHDA and CDR2 is SQIVND (reference sequence). The junction had 7 bases not matched to a gene; V was cut back by 5 bases and J by 4 bases. The CDR3 contains 14 residues. The CDR3 DNA sequence: TGTGCCAGTAGTCCCCGACAGGGTAGCACTGAAGCTTTCTTT. Amino acids: CASSPRQGSTEAFF.

The genes are TRBV19 and TRBJ1-5; 9 bases agree with TRBD1. The germline CDR1 and CDR2 sequences are LNHDA and SQIVND (reference sequence). The V gene end was trimmed by 6 bases and the J gene end by 5 bases; junction bases not matched to a gene: 5. This CDR3 is built from 14 residues. As DNA, the CDR3 is TGTGCCAGTAGGACCGGGACAGGGTATCAGCCCCAGCATTTT. This sequence encodes CASRTGTGYQPQHF.

This chain uses TRBV7-2 with TRBJ1-1; no firm D call. The CDR3 spans 14 residues. The germline CDR1 and CDR2 sequences are SGHTA and FQGNSA. V lost 2 bases to trimming and J lost 2 bases, with 9 bases between them. CDR3 DNA: TGTGCCAGCAGCTTATTCGGGTCAAACACTGAAGCTTTCTTT. Protein product: CASSLFGSNTEAFF.

This clone was found a few times. The rearrangement joins TRBV19 to TRBJ1-5; D might be TRBD1 (5 bases). The CDR3 is 14 amino acids. Trimming cost V 5 bases and J 7 bases, with 15 bases left between them. Germline loops: CDR1 LNHDA, CDR2 SQIVND (reference sequence). In DNA form, the CDR3 reads TGTGCCAGTAGTGCGGGGGTGTCCGGGCAGCCCCAGCATTTT. This encodes CASSAGVSGQPQHF. Complete variable domain (other parts from reference TRBV19 and TRBJ1-5): DGGITQSPKYLFRKEGQNVTLSCEQNLNHDAMYWYRQDPGQGLRLIYYSQIVNDFQKGDIAEGYSVSREKKESFPLTVTSAQKNPTAFYLCASSAGVSGQPQHFGDGTRLSIL.

The chain has TRBV21-1 and TRBJ2-3; the D call in the table, TRBD2, was not verified against the DNA. TRBV21-1 is termed a pseudogene. The CDR3 contains 17 residues. The CDR3 protein is CASSKGGTSRSTDTQYF. CDR3 coding DNA: TGTGCCAGCAGCAAAGGAGGGACTAGCAGAAGCACAGATACGCAGTATTTT.

V and J are TRBV28 and TRBJ2-5; 8 nucleotides agree with TRBD1. There are 16 residues in the CDR3. Trimming removed 5 bases from V and 6 bases from J; junction bases left unmatched: 14. Germline V CDR1 and CDR2: MDHEN, SYDVKM. CDR3 sequence (DNA): TGTGCCAGCAGTAATCAGGGGGCGCGGGGATACAAGACCCAGTACTTC. It translates to CASSNQGARGYKTQYF.

This chain uses TRBV30 with TRBJ1-1; D ambiguous. The CDR3 totals 13 residues. V lost 2 bases, J lost 3 bases, and 10 bases lay in between. CDR1 and CDR2 from the germline V gene are GTSNPN and SVGIG (reference sequence). The DNA of the CDR3 is TGTGCCTGGAGTCTGGGGAGCGACACTGAAGCTTTCTTT. As protein: CAWSLGSDTEAFF. The variable domain in full, completed from reference TRBV30 and TRBJ1-1, reads SQTIHQWPATLVQPVGSPLSLECTVEGTSNPNLYWYRQAAGRGLQLLFYSVGIGQISSEVPQNLSASRPQDRQFILSSKKLLLSDSGFYLCAWSLGSDTEAFFGQGTRLTVV.

The chain combines TRBV9 with TRBJ1-5; 7 bases map to TRBD1. Germline loops: CDR1 SGDLS, CDR2 YYNGEE. The CDR3 length is 13 residues. V trimming: 3 bases; J trimming: 6 bases; junction bases outside the gene matches: 3. In DNA form, the CDR3 reads TGTGCCAGCAGCGCGCAGGGGGGTCAGCCCCAGCATTTT. As protein: CASSAQGGQPQHF.

The V gene is TRBV5-6, the J gene TRBJ2-2; 10 nucleotides match TRBD1. The CDR3 length is 16 residues. Per the germline V gene, CDR1 is SGHDT and CDR2 is YYEEEE. Germline trimming cut 2 bases from V and 7 bases from J; bases unmatched to any gene: 8. The CDR3 here is CASSFFLGQGNGELFF. In DNA form, the CDR3 reads TGTGCCAGCAGCTTTTTCCTGGGACAGGGGAACGGGGAGCTGTTTTTT.

This clone was observed a handful of times. The chain joins TRBV20-1 to TRBJ1-5; D is undetermined. Trimming took 3 bases from V and 0 from J, leaving 12 bases between them. The CDR3 consists of 15 residues. Germline-derived CDR1 and CDR2 are DFQATT and SNEGSKA (reference sequence). CDR3 loop: CSASGLTYSNQPQHF. Here the CDR3 DNA reads TGCAGTGCTAGTGGTTTGACATATAGCAATCAGCCCCAGCATTTT.

The chain is built from TRBV30 and TRBJ1-5; D is uncertain. The CDR3 has 15 amino acids. Per germline, CDR1 GTSNPN and CDR2 SVGIG (reference sequence). V lost 1 base and J 1 base, leaving 11 bases between the germline ends. Written as DNA, the CDR3 is TGTGCCTGGAGTGCGGGGTTCTCGAGCAATCAGCCCCAGCATTTT. It specifies CAWSAGFSSNQPQHF.

This chain links TRBV11-2 with TRBJ2-3, with TRBD2 as a possible D gene (6 bases). Germline loops: CDR1 SGHAT, CDR2 FQNNGV. Trimming left V 5 bases short and J 0 bases short, with 15 bases between. The CDR3 is 16 residues long. The CDR3 DNA sequence: TGTGCCAGCAGCCCCGGGAGTTTCCGGAGCACAGATACGCAGTATTTT. Protein: CASSPGSFRSTDTQYF.

J is TRBJ2-3 and V is TRBV6-5; no clear D gene. This CDR3 has 16 amino acids. The germline CDR1 and CDR2 sequences are MNHEY and SVGAGI. Trimming removed 0 bases from V and 0 bases from J, with 10 bases in between. CDR3 coding DNA: TGTGCCAGCAGTTACTCGCGGAGATCTAGCACAGATACGCAGTATTTT. This codes for CASSYSRRSSTDTQYF.

The chain links TRBV5-1 to TRBJ2-7, with 9 positions matching TRBD2. Germline loops: CDR1 SGHRS, CDR2 YFSETQ. CDR3 length: 13 amino acids. The V and J ends lost 4 bases and 7 bases, in that order; junction bases with no gene match: 6. The CDR3, as DNA: TGCGCCAGCAGCAGTCCTAGCGGGATTGAGCAGTACTTC. The encoded protein is CASSSPSGIEQYF.

This chain uses TRBV5-5 with TRBJ2-3; TRBD1 might be the D (6 bases). Trimming pared 3 bases from V and 5 bases from J, leaving 10 bases between. Looked up from germline, CDR1 is SGHKS and CDR2 is YYEKEE (reference sequence). This CDR3 comprises 13 residues. The CDR3 region has the DNA TGTGCCAGCAGCTACCCAGGGGAAGATACGCAGTATTTT. Its protein is CASSYPGEDTQYF.

The gene calls are TRBV18 and TRBJ1-3; perhaps TRBD1 as D (6 bases). CDR3 length: 14 amino acids. Trimming cost V 8 bases and J 1 base, with 12 bases left between them. Looked up from germline, CDR1 is KGHSH and CDR2 is LQKENI. The CDR3 coding sequence is TGTGCCAGCGCAAGGGGGAATTCTGGAAACACCATATATTTT. It codes for CASARGNSGNTIYF.

The V call is TRBV19, the J call TRBJ2-7; no clear D gene. CDR1 LNHDA and CDR2 SQIVND come from the germline V gene (reference sequence). The CDR3 contains 14 residues. V was trimmed by 5 bases and J by 0 bases, leaving 11 bases between them. The CDR3 sequence: CASSRRLNSYEQYF. Here the CDR3 DNA reads TGTGCCAGTAGTCGTAGACTCAACTCCTACGAGCAGTACTTC.